This T cell receptor (beta chain) was obtained from a study of blood T cell repertoires in COVID-19. At the level of the study: Researchers got acute and convalescent COVID-19 samples from the United States, Italy and Spain. T cells, B-cell-depleted T cells, or PBMCs provided the cDNA or gDNA that served as material.

Deletions cut 4 bases from V and 3 bases from J, with 19 bases between. Germline V gene sequence: CDR1 SGHTA, CDR2 FQGNSA. CDR3 length: 16 residues. Produced via immunoSEQ multiplex PCR; TCRdb's table is partial and in-frame only. The data show 130,000 or so clones, with around four fifths seen just once and 25% held by the top ten. V is TRBV7-2 and J is TRBJ2-7, with D possibly matching TRBD2 (6 bases). The sequencing input was peripheral blood. The source of this sequence is a human donor in a cohort sampled during active COVID-19. CDR3 loop: CASSSWSRDLNYEQYF. CDR3 sequence (DNA): TGTGCCAGCAGCTCATGGTCCCGGGACTTAAACTACGAGCAGTACTTC.